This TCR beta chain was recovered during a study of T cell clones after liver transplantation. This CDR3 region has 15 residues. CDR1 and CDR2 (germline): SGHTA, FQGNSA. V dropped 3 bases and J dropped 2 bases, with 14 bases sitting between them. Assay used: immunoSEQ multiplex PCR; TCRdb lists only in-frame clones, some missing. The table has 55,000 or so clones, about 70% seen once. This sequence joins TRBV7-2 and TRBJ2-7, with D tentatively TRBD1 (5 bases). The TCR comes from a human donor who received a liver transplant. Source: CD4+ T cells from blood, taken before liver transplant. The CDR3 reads CASSFSPYRTYEQYF. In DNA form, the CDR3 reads TGTGCCAGCAGCTTTAGTCCTTACAGGACCTACGAGCAGTACTTC.